A single sample is the source of the 20 T cell receptor beta chains below, sequenced in a study of blood T cells in healthy people across ages. A sample-barcoded 5' primer and a J-beta primer mix were used in a second PCR of about 7 to 12 cycles. TCRdb reanalysed the 5' RACE reads using MiXCR and keeps one entry per CDR3 protein. The table shows some 1,500,000 distinct CDR3 sequences, with 42% occurring only once. The material sequenced was blood. These receptors originate from a woman younger than 30 in good health.

The chain links TRBV7-2 to TRBJ2-3, with TRBD1 identical over 7 bases. In germline, CDR1 is SGHTA, CDR2 FQGNSA. This CDR3 spans 15 amino acids. The trim removed 7 bases at V and 0 bases at J, leaving 7 bases unmatched. In nucleotides, the CDR3 is TGTGCCAGCATGGCCGACAGGGATAGCACAGATACGCAGTATTTT. Residues: CASMADRDSTDTQYF.

The chain uses TRBV7-9 and TRBJ2-1, with D unresolved. The CDR3 is 17 amino acids. Germline loops: CDR1 SEHNR, CDR2 FQNEAQ (reference sequence). V was trimmed by 6 bases and J by 8 bases, leaving 26 bases between them. In DNA form, the CDR3 reads TGTGCCAGCAGGATTAGCCTCTCAGCCATCGACAAGGATGAGCAGTTCTTC. Translation: CASRISLSAIDKDEQFF.

The gene calls are TRBV12-3 or TRBV12-4 and TRBJ1-1; TRBD1 matches at 10 bases. V was clipped by 6 bases and J by 10 bases; unmatched bases: 5. The CDR3 contains 12 residues. CDR3 sequence: CASRGDRGAAFF. In nucleotides, the CDR3 is TGTGCCAGCAGAGGGGACAGGGGTGCAGCTTTCTTT.

This clonotype was seen a single time. J is TRBJ2-1 and V is TRBV6-5; tentatively, D is TRBD2 (6 bases). V was cut by 2 bases and J by 2 bases, with 10 bases left in between. The CDR3 is made up of 15 amino acids. CDR1 is MNHEY, CDR2 SVGAGI, per germline. The chain's CDR3 is CASSYRWGAYNEQFF. The DNA of the CDR3 is TGTGCCAGCAGTTACCGATGGGGGGCCTACAATGAGCAGTTCTTC.

The chain employs TRBV20-1 and TRBJ2-1; 7 nucleotides match TRBD2. The end of the DNA fits TRBJ2-7 better, so the J call may be wrong. This CDR3 has 15 residues. The germline gives CDR1 DFQATT, CDR2 SNEGSKA (reference sequence). The CDR3, as DNA: TGCAGTGCTAAGTCACCGCGGGAGTCCTACAATGAGCAGTACTTC. Amino acid sequence: CSAKSPRESYNEQYF.

The V call is TRBV19, the J call TRBJ1-1; the D gene is possibly TRBD1 (6 bases). V was shortened by 5 bases and J by 7 bases, with 17 bases between the two germline ends. Germline CDR1 and CDR2: LNHDA and SQIVND (reference sequence). This CDR3 contains 14 residues. CDR3 in amino acids: CASSPRGGRIEAFF. The DNA for the CDR3 is TGTGCCAGTAGTCCAAGAGGGGGACGAATTGAAGCTTTCTTT. The variable domain in full, with the rest retrieved from reference TRBV19 and TRBJ1-1, is DGGITQSPKYLFRKEGQNVTLSCEQNLNHDAMYWYRQDPGQGLRLIYYSQIVNDFQKGDIAEGYSVSREKKESFPLTVTSAQKNPTAFYLCASSPRGGRIEAFFGQGTRLTVV.

As regards this clonotype: At one end the junction does not follow the germline gene, possibly because of a read error. The chain uses TRBV5-1 and TRBJ1-2, with a possible D match to TRBD1 (6 bases). The CDR3 totals 15 residues. Germline-derived CDR1 and CDR2 are SGHRS and YFSETQ. CDR3: CASSLEQGSLDGHTF. The CDR3 DNA follows: TGCGCCAGCAGCTTGGAACAGGGAAGTCTCGATGGCCACACCTTC.

The rearrangement joins TRBV20-1 to TRBJ2-6, with 11 bases lining up with TRBD2. This CDR3 has 14 amino acids. Germline CDR1 is DFQATT and CDR2 is SNEGSKA (reference sequence). J gave up 12 bases and V 0 bases, and 4 bases lay outside the gene matches. CDR3 region: CSAREPTSGSVLTF. As DNA, the CDR3 is TGCAGTGCTAGAGAACCCACTAGCGGGAGCGTCCTGACTTTC.

The chain links TRBV20-1 to TRBJ2-5; TRBD2 might be the D (5 bases). Germline V gene sequence: CDR1 DFQATT, CDR2 SNEGSKA (reference sequence). This CDR3 has 14 amino acids. V was trimmed by 7 bases and J by 1 base, leaving 16 bases between them. This CDR3 is CSVRLERLQETQYF. The CDR3 region has the DNA TGCAGTGTCCGTCTAGAGCGGCTCCAAGAGACCCAGTACTTC.

Only a few counts were recorded for this clonotype. The chain joins TRBV20-1 to TRBJ2-2; 8 bases are shared with TRBD1. J gave up 5 bases and V 3 bases, and 8 bases lay outside the gene matches. CDR3 length equals 15 residues. Germline CDR1 reads DFQATT; CDR2 reads SNEGSKA (reference sequence). The CDR3 reads CSASLTGVRTGELFF. As DNA, the CDR3 is TGCAGTGCTAGTCTGACAGGGGTCAGGACCGGGGAGCTGTTTTTT.

The chain employs TRBV11-2 and TRBJ2-1, with D maybe TRBD1 (6 bases). The assigned J gene may be wrong: the sequence end matches TRBJ2-7 better. Germline CDR1 reads SGHAT; CDR2 reads FQNNGV. This CDR3 region has 14 residues. Here the CDR3 DNA reads TGTGCCAGCAACGGACAGTACCCTTACAATGAGCAGTACTTC. It encodes CASNGQYPYNEQYF.

The gene calls are TRBV20-1 and TRBJ2-7, with 7 nucleotides matching TRBD1. CDR1 and CDR2 (germline): DFQATT, SNEGSKA (reference sequence). The CDR3 contains 13 residues. The J segment lost 0 bases and the V segment lost 6 bases, leaving 5 bases of the junction unmatched. CDR3 protein: CSATGQSSYEQYF. Written as DNA, the CDR3 is TGCAGTGCCACGGGACAGAGCTCCTACGAGCAGTACTTC.

The gene calls are TRBV9 and TRBJ1-6; 8 bases are a match to TRBD1. Germline loops: CDR1 SGDLS, CDR2 YYNGEE. V trimming: 3 bases; J trimming: 8 bases; junction bases outside the gene matches: 7. The CDR3 runs 15 residues. The CDR3 protein is CASSETGTGYSPLHF. CDR3 DNA sequence: TGTGCCAGCAGCGAAACCGGGACAGGATATTCACCCCTCCACTTT. Variable domain in full (rest from reference TRBV9 and TRBJ1-6): DSGVTQTPKHLITATGQRVTLRCSPRSGDLSVYWYQQSLDQGLQFLIQYYNGEERAKGNILERFSAQQFPDLHSELNLSSLELGDSALYFCASSETGTGYSPLHFGNGTRLTVT.

This clonotype was recorded a few times. The chain employs TRBV7-8 and TRBJ2-3; 10 bases align to TRBD1. The ends lost 5 bases at V and 4 bases at J; junction bases unmatched: 9. The CDR3 extends over 16 amino acids. CDR1 is SGHVS, CDR2 FQNEAQ, per germline. DNA for the CDR3: TGTGCCAGCAGCGACTGGGACAGGGGTATCGCAGATACGCAGTATTTT. Its protein product is CASSDWDRGIADTQYF.

This clonotype was seen more than once but under ten times. This chain joins TRBV9 and TRBJ2-3; 13 nucleotides line up with TRBD2. Germline V gene lookup returns CDR1 SGDLS and CDR2 YYNGEE. Trimming cost V 3 bases and J 3 bases; bases outside gene matches: 1. CDR3 length equals 15 residues. The CDR3 reads CASSETSGRTDTQYF. The CDR3 DNA is TGTGCCAGCAGCGAGACTAGCGGGAGGACAGATACGCAGTATTTT. The full variable domain, in which reference TRBV9 and TRBJ2-3 provide the parts outside the CDR3, is DSGVTQTPKHLITATGQRVTLRCSPRSGDLSVYWYQQSLDQGLQFLIQYYNGEERAKGNILERFSAQQFPDLHSELNLSSLELGDSALYFCASSETSGRTDTQYFGPGTRLTVL.

The chain employs TRBV20-1 and TRBJ2-2; D perhaps matches TRBD2 (7 bases). Per the germline V gene, CDR1 is DFQATT and CDR2 is SNEGSKA (reference sequence). The CDR3 has 14 residues. Trimming shortened V by 3 bases and J by 6 bases, and 14 bases separated the two germline ends. CDR3 sequence (DNA): TGCAGTGCTAGCAGCCAAGGGGGGGCCGGGGAGCTGTTTTTT. The encoded protein is CSASSQGGAGELFF.

This clonotype showed up just a few times. The V gene is TRBV2, the J gene TRBJ2-7; 8 positions match TRBD1. Germline V gives CDR1 SNHLY, CDR2 FYNNEI. This CDR3 is 14 amino acids long. V was pared by 8 bases and J by 0 bases, with 6 bases of the junction left unmatched. The DNA for the CDR3 is TGTGCCAGCGTGCGCCAGGGGGCCTCCTACGAGCAGTACTTC. Translated, it gives CASVRQGASYEQYF.

Remarks on this clonotype: At one end the junction does not follow the germline gene, possibly because of a read error. The CDR3 region has the DNA TGTGCCTGCAGCCACGGTCGATACAATGAGCAGTTCTTC. Protein product: CACSHGRYNEQFF. J is TRBJ2-1 and V is TRBV11-2; no firm D call. Germline V gene sequence: CDR1 SGHAT, CDR2 FQNNGV. This CDR3 region has 13 residues.

This chain connects TRBV10-3 to TRBJ2-7; 13 positions agree with TRBD2. The CDR3 extends over 17 amino acids. CDR1 is ENHRY and CDR2 is SYGVKD in the germline V gene. V lost 1 base, J lost 2 bases, and 5 bases stayed unmatched. CDR3 region: CAISEWGTSGMAYEQYF. The CDR3 bases are TGTGCCATCAGTGAGTGGGGGACTAGCGGGATGGCCTACGAGCAGTACTTC.

The V call is TRBV28, the J call TRBJ1-1, with TRBD1 identical over 7 bases. This CDR3 is built from 17 residues. Germline V lookup: CDR1 MDHEN, CDR2 SYDVKM. The ends lost 2 bases at V and 11 bases at J; junction bases unmatched: 20. The CDR3 spells CASSLMVGGTTKGDAFF. The CDR3 nucleotides are TGTGCCAGCAGTTTAATGGTAGGGGGCACGACCAAGGGGGATGCTTTCTTT.